This is a list of T cell receptor beta chains from one sample in a study of PD-1 blockade in classical Hodgkin lymphoma. The table came from immunoSEQ multiplex PCR; TCRdb's copy has only in-frame clones and leaves some out. The table lists tens of thousands of clones, approximately 92% of them singletons. The sample consisted of peripheral blood mononuclear cells (PBMCs), taken before the fourth cycle of nivolumab. These receptors originate from a human donor with classical Hodgkin lymphoma. The CDR3 runs from the conserved cysteine through the conserved F or W. Clone size appears in some rows only: once, few, many, or a class for an expanded clone.

j_gene | abundance | v_gene | CDR3aa
TRBJ2-3 | . | TRBV4-2 | CASSQGSWGTDTQYF
TRBJ2-7 | . | TRBV11-1 | CASSPALGQNEQYF
TRBJ1-1 | . | TRBV2 | CASSETGVFAFF
TRBJ2-7 | . | TRBV7-9 | CASSFPGPSYEQYF
TRBJ2-2 | . | TRBV7-8 | CASSPGHDTNTGELFF
. | . | TRBV19 | CASSRQYGSGNTIYF
TRBJ2-1 | . | TRBV19 | CATKGGHAICEQFF
TRBJ2-7 | once | TRBV5-1 | CASSLSDSYYEQYF
TRBJ2-7 | once | TRBV5-6 | CASSLLPTRAYEQYF
TRBJ2-2 | . | TRBV7-3 | CASSLRGTSNTGELFF
TRBJ1-2 | . | TRBV2 | CASSVFPDYGYTF
TRBJ2-5 | . | TRBV5-4 | CASSGGGQGMETQYF
TRBJ2-3 | . | TRBV11-2 | CASSSNTDTQYF
TRBJ1-4 | . | TRBV28 | CASSLPSTNEKLFF
TRBJ1-1 | . | TRBV25-1 | CASSLGEASAFF
TRBJ2-7 | . | TRBV14 | CASSQGQPRSYEQYF
TRBJ2-2 | . | TRBV4-1 | CASSHTGAWGAGELFF
TRBJ2-7 | . | TRBV11-2 | CASSHRAEYEQYF
TRBJ1-1 | . | TRBV7-8 | CASSLDRSNTEAFF
TRBJ1-2 | . | TRBV12-5 | CASGILHGYTF
TRBJ1-4 | . | TRBV2 | CASSEEGGSIGKLFF
TRBJ2-1 | . | TRBV29-1 | CSARGREGVYNEQFF
TRBJ2-7 | . | TRBV19 | CASSREASASYEQYF
TRBJ1-5 | few | TRBV2 | CASRGQGNHQPQHF
TRBJ2-3 | . | TRBV9 | CASSPRQGSTDTQYF
TRBJ2-3 | . | TRBV5-3 | CARSSARETDTQYF
TRBJ2-6 | . | TRBV19 | CASSLSQGSGANVLTF
TRBJ2-1 | . | TRBV10-3 | CAISLDNEQFF
TRBJ2-7 | once | TRBV18 | CASSTGAGYEQYF
TRBJ1-6 | . | TRBV5-4 | CASSLGPGAKINSPLHF
TRBJ2-7 | few | TRBV11-1 | CASSHGQSFSEQYF
TRBJ2-3 | . | TRBV5-8 | CASSTRDLVTDTQYF
TRBJ2-3 | . | TRBV23-1 | CASSQPGRGGGAETDTQYF
TRBJ2-7 | . | TRBV7-9 | CASSFGGAYEQYF
TRBJ1-5 | few | TRBV5-4 | CASSRGPDNQPQHF
TRBJ1-1 | . | TRBV28 | CASSFGTDHTAFF
TRBJ1-6 | once | TRBV7-9 | CASSLGEGAINSPLHF
TRBJ2-7 | . | TRBV27 | CASRPSRRDEQYF
TRBJ2-1 | . | TRBV6-6 | CASSQRLAGVDEQFF
TRBJ2-1 | . | TRBV11-2 | CASSPLRDYNEQFF
TRBJ2-1 | . | TRBV13 | CASTPRPIGFPGKYNEQFF
TRBJ2-5 | . | TRBV30 | CAWSKGSRETQYF
TRBJ2-1 | . | TRBV10-3 | CAISESKNPNPTGARYNEQFF
TRBJ2-3 | . | TRBV6-6 | CAINKDPARTDTQYF
TRBJ1-6 | . | TRBV19 | CASSTTWGESPLHF
TRBJ1-2 | . | TRBV19 | CASRPGGLVYGYTF
TRBJ1-1 | . | TRBV9 | CASSVLGVSNTEAFF
TRBJ2-2 | . | TRBV7-9 | CASSQTGTSGTGELFF
TRBJ2-2 | . | TRBV27 | CASSLTLPGELFF
TRBJ2-1 | . | TRBV6-5 | CASSYNWYNEQFF
TRBJ2-2 | . | TRBV28 | CASSKREYFFSGELFF